One T cell receptor (beta chain) is described in this entry. One end of the junction varies from germline; a read error may be responsible. The data derive from a study of T cells after posttransplantation cyclophosphamide. Busulfan-fludarabine conditioning, marrow transplant, and cyclophosphamide on days +3 and +4 were administered. CDR1 and CDR2 from the germline V gene are LGHNA and YSLEER. There are 14 residues in the CDR3. TCRdb's table, derived via immunoSEQ multiplex PCR, lists solely in-frame clones and lacks some. This repertoire lists 1,500 to 2,000 clones without singletons; approximately 15% sits in the top ten.

This chain uses TRBV4-3 with TRBJ1-6, with D unresolved. The source was PBMCs, collected 33 to 35 days after allogeneic stem cell transplant with posttransplant cyclophosphamide. This TCR derives from a female patient in her sixties who received an allogeneic stem cell transplant from a related donor and was CMV-positive. Some T cells could come from the graft donor. CDR3 residues: CASSQDKYNSPLHF. Here the CDR3 DNA reads TGCGCCAGCAGCCAAGACAAGTATAATTCACCCCTACACTTT.